This TCR beta chain was sequenced for a study of shared clonotypes between healthy human individuals. TCRdb's table, derived via immunoSEQ multiplex PCR, lists solely in-frame clones and lacks some. The sample yields 2.5 million or so clones, around 90% seen once. With respect to this clone: Its matching antigen is unknown.

Study results and caveats: Non-shared clonotypes were found to have lower generation probabilities than the clonotypes that were shared by all four of the sorted-subset donors.

Germline V lookup: CDR1 SGHTA, CDR2 FQGNSA. The germline V and J ends were trimmed by 5 bases and 3 bases, with 8 bases remaining between them. There are 14 residues in the CDR3. The sample comprised naive CD4+ T cells sorted from blood. Subset: CD45RA+ positively selected. The chain recombines TRBV7-2 with TRBJ2-6, with a tentative D call TRBD2 (6 bases). This TCR came from a young man in good health. In DNA form, the CDR3 reads TGTGCCAGCAGCCCCGGGGGTGGGGCCAACGTCCTGACTTTC. Translated, it gives CASSPGGGANVLTF.